This T cell receptor beta chain was identified during a study of graft-versus-host responses after intestinal transplantation. Turning to the study itself: After anti-thymocyte globulin induction, recipients took tacrolimus and steroids for 3 to 4 years.

Only in-frame clones appear in the TCRdb table, and some are missing; sequencing was by immunoSEQ multiplex PCR. This sample yields around 90,000 clones, of which under 95% are seen a single time; approximately 0.07% belongs to the top ten. Study results and limitations: The study associated peak circulating GvH clone levels with early post-transplant HvG declines.

Remarks on this clone: Antigen specificity is unknown.

Looked up from germline, CDR1 is SGHRS and CDR2 is YFSETQ. V lost 0 bases and J lost 4, with 10 bases in between. The length of the CDR3 is 15 residues. The receptor comes from a human donor who was the organ donor for an intestinal transplant. This specimen was unstimulated CD8+ T cells sorted from spleen or lymph node cells, taken before transplant. This sequence joins TRBV5-1 and TRBJ2-2; perhaps TRBD1 as D (5 bases). CDR3 residues: CASSLALQVTGELFF. The CDR3, as DNA: TGCGCCAGCAGCTTGGCTTTACAGGTCACCGGGGAGCTGTTTTTT.